Reported below is one T cell receptor (beta chain). The antigen is unknown. The data belong to a study of shared clonotypes between healthy human individuals. Study-level background: CD4 naive and memory got three plates each, CD8 naive two, CD8 memory one.

The donor population consisted of healthy HIV-negative adults with no recent acute infections or vaccinations. Generated by immunoSEQ multiplex PCR, the TCRdb table keeps only in-frame clones and is missing some. Of about 2,500,000 clones in the sample, approximately 94% were seen once. This CDR3 comprises 16 residues. The junction had 7 bases not matched to a gene; V was cut back by 5 bases and J by 4 bases. The germline V gene encodes CDR1 SGHTA and CDR2 FQGNSA. Study-wide findings and caveats: Clonotypes shared by all four donors outscored non-shared clonotypes in generation probability. Researchers found naive subsets generally carried larger estimated richness than memory subsets.

The sequence was obtained from a man aged 18 to 35 in good health. The specimen was naive CD4+ T cells sorted from blood. Subset meaning: CD45RA+ positively selected. J is TRBJ2-2 and V is TRBV7-2; 10 nucleotides align to TRBD2. CDR3 coding DNA: TGTGCCAGCAGCCGAACCGGGACTAGCGTCACCGGGGAGCTGTTTTTT. Its translation is CASSRTGTSVTGELFF.